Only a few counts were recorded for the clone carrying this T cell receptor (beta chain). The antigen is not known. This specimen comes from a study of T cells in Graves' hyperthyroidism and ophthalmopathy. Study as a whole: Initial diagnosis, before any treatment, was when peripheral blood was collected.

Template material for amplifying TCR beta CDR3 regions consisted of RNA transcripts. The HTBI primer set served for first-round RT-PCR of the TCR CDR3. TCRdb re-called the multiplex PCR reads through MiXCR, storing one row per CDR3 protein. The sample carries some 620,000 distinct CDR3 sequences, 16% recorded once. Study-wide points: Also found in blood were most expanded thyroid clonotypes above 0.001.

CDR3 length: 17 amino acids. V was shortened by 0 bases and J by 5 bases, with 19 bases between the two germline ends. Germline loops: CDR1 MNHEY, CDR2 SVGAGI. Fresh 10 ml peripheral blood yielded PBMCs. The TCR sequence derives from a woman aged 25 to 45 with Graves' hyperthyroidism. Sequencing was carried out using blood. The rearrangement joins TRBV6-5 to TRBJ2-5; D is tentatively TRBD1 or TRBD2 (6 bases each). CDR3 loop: CASSYSSPGARAETQYF. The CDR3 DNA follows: TGTGCCAGCAGTTACTCGAGTCCGGGGGCGCGCGCGGAGACCCAGTACTTC.